The present entry profiles one T cell receptor beta chain with its context. It has no known antigen specificity. No base-level quality is on record; no much larger clone is a single base apart. This specimen comes from a study of T cells in Graves' hyperthyroidism and ophthalmopathy (dated by TCRdb to the late 2010s). Regarding the complete study: Peripheral blood was collected at initial diagnosis, before any treatment. A discovery cohort of around 98 patients, about 40 with Graves' ophthalmopathy and about 58 with stable Graves' hyperthyroidism, was used to find distinguishing TCR V-J signatures. Whether ophthalmopathy could be predicted prospectively was tested in an independent validation cohort made up of under 20 hyperthyroidism patients plus 17 patients who later progressed to ophthalmopathy. The roughly 100 discovery patients were randomly divided into training and test sets at a 7:3 ratio. The study also compared thyroid tissue and blood T-cell repertoires from roughly six Graves' hyperthyroidism patients. Following sampling, methimazole starting at 30 mg daily was given to hyperthyroidism patients, and high-dose intravenous methylprednisolone was given to ophthalmopathy patients. TCR Vbeta CDR3 sequencing of some 140 peripheral blood samples (about 45 ophthalmopathy, roughly 72 hyperthyroidism and around 17 progressor patients) is reported in the paper. Broad study findings and their caveats: Blood samples also contained most of the expanded thyroid clonotypes (frequency above 0.001), which suggests that blood repertoires may reflect thyroid immune responses. During validation, the model predicted progression to ophthalmopathy a median of around 6 months ahead of onset, with approximately 70% sensitivity and 72.22% specificity. A model built on a 13 V-J signature distinguished ophthalmopathy from stable hyperthyroidism, reaching approximately 89% sensitivity and 81.08% specificity in cross-validation and 80%/75% in testing. No statistical method was used to set the sample size in advance, and investigators knew the group allocation.

Trimming costs V 6 bases and J 2 bases, and their ends lie 13 bases apart. Measured from the cysteine to the phenylalanine, the CDR3 is 14 residues long. Only the CDR3 DNA stays, 42 bases, in frame from base 1. Based on the germline V gene, the CDR1 and CDR2 sequences are MDHEN and SYDVKM. Stable Graves' hyperthyroidism was defined as the absence of progression to ophthalmopathy over 18 months of follow-up. Hyperthyroidism patients were newly diagnosed, with disease duration under 2 months, and aged 18 to 65 years. Patients with uncontrolled infections, other autoimmune diseases, pregnancy or lactation were excluded. Diagnoses were established on the basis of clinical symptoms, serum thyroxine and TRAb, thyroid ultrasound, and orbital computed tomography. PBMCs were separated from around 9.1 ml of fresh peripheral blood using Ficoll-Paque density gradient centrifugation. Trizol reagent was used to extract total RNA, and RNA quality was then checked on an Agilent 2100 Bioanalyzer.

Amplification of TCR beta CDR3 regions was carried out from RNA transcripts. A first-round RT-PCR of the TCR CDR3 used the HTBI primer set with the Qiagen OneStep RT-PCR kit. The libraries were constructed in a second round of multiplex PCR and then size-selected and purified. Sequencing of the libraries was done on an Illumina HiSeq2000 using paired-end 100 bp reads. The study's own analysis went as follows. SOAPnuke was used to process the raw data, throwing out any read that contained adapters or uncalled bases, had a mean Phred below 15, or lacked an exact constant-primer or identifier match. High-quality paired reads were merged using COPE v1.2.5, and each unique nucleotide sequence was defined as a clonotype. Clonotypes were aligned to IMGT TRBV, TRBD and TRBJ reference segments using MiTCR v1.1. Analysis was restricted to V-J combinations with a frequency above 0.0001, which covered about 99% of repertoires. A TCS score was defined as the ratio between F50 (clonal expansion) and ExV (chaos), using BLOSUM62-based TCRdist between CDR3 peptides within each V-J. Welch's t-statistics and random forest reduced around 510 V-J features to about 13, which were used in a naive Bayes classifier (R e1071). TCRdb redid the processing of the public reads, applying fastp at Q25 and MiXCR, and retained in-frame beta chains. Here each entry gathers all rows of one CDR3 protein and keeps the most common genes and DNA. TCRdb assigned the V and J calls; the authors' analysis was not used. This sample lists hundreds of thousands of distinct CDR3 sequences; roughly 13% were detected once. The top ten constitute 9% to 9.5% of the sample.

The specimen sequenced was blood. Recombination linked TRBV28 to TRBJ1-1; no D gene call is confident. This receptor was obtained from a woman in her late teens or twenties with Graves' hyperthyroidism. Read as DNA, the sequence is TGTGCCAGCAGGGTTTCTAGGGTCAACACTGAAGCTTTCTTT. It specifies CASRVSRVNTEAFF.